This TCR beta chain was documented in a study of T cells in localized non-small cell lung cancer. Whole-study results and caveats: Adjacent uninvolved lung tissue had the highest T cell clonality, exceeding tumor.

Method: immunoSEQ multiplex PCR; TCRdb's copy keeps in-frame clones and lacks some. The sample yields roughly 35,000 clones, roughly 90% seen once. On this clone: As yet, its antigen is unknown.

Trimming removed 0 bases from V and 7 bases from J, with 12 bases in between. Germline values: CDR1 MNHEY, CDR2 SMNVEV (reference sequence). The CDR3 totals 14 residues. The material sequenced was peripheral blood, taken before any cancer treatment. The chain couples TRBV27 to TRBJ1-1, with D hard to call. This receptor was obtained from a woman aged 35-70 years with stage I lung adenocarcinoma. CDR3 nucleotide sequence: TGTGCCAGCAGTTTATCGATTCGGGCTAATGAAGCTTTCTTT. It is translated as CASSLSIRANEAFF.